This record covers a single TCR beta chain. The antigen is undetermined. Sequencing used immunoSEQ multiplex PCR; TCRdb keeps in-frame clones, though not all of them. The sample lists under 30,000 clones; roughly 60% were seen once. The data were obtained in a study of vaccination effects on CD4 cells after COVID-19. Study as a whole: Expansion of antigen-specific CD4+ T cells with viral peptide pools was carried out by the ViraFEST assay before sequencing. Participants were given two doses of BNT162b2 or mRNA-1273 vaccine.

V gave up 0 bases and J gave up 8 bases, with 8 bases separating them. The CDR3 has 13 amino acids. CDR1 is GTSNPN and CDR2 is SVGIG in the germline V gene (reference sequence). The authors isolated CD4+ T cells after approximately 9 days of culture. All vaccine recipients tested negative for nucleocapsid antibodies and had never contracted SARS-CoV-2 infection. Study observations and caveats: Marked clonal contraction of infection- and vaccine-induced clones was seen late after vaccination.

This TCR was sampled from a human donor who received a COVID-19 vaccine. The sample consisted of CD4+ T cells from PBMCs cultured without peptide, taken before COVID-19 vaccination. The chain employs TRBV30 and TRBJ1-6; no firm D call. CDR3: CAWSVRGDSPLHF. For the CDR3, the DNA is TGTGCCTGGAGTGTACGTGGGGATTCACCCCTCCACTTT.